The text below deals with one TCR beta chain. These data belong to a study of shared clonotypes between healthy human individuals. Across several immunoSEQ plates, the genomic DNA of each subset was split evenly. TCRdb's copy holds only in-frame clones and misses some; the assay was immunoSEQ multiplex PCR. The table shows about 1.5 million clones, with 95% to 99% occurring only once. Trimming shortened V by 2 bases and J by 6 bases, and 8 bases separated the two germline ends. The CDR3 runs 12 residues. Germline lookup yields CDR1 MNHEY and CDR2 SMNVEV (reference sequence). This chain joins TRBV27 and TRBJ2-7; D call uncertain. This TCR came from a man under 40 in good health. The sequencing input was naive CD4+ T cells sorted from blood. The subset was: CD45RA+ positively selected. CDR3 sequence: CASSLTNGEQYF. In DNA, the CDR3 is TGTGCCAGCAGTTTAACGAACGGCGAGCAGTACTTC.